These 26 T cell receptor beta chains were all obtained from the same sample, sequenced in a study of T cells after yellow fever vaccination. From the 5' RACE reads, TCRdb called clonotypes with MiXCR, one entry per CDR3 protein. This table has about 350,000 distinct CDR3 sequences, approximately 8% appearing once. Sequencing used PBMCs, obtained 35 to 50 days after the first yellow fever vaccination. The receptor set was obtained from a man between 18 and 35 years old who received the YFV17D yellow fever vaccine.

This clonotype showed up many times. This chain joins TRBV5-1 and TRBJ2-1; D might be TRBD2 (7 bases). Germline loops: CDR1 SGHRS, CDR2 YFSETQ. The CDR3 covers 15 residues. Between the trimmed V and J ends, which lost 1 base and 4 bases, there was a span of 12 bases. Written as DNA, the CDR3 is TGCGCCAGCAGCTTGCTGGGGGGGGCTTACAATGAGCAGTTCTTC. Residues: CASSLLGGAYNEQFF. Full variable domain (remainder filled in from reference TRBV5-1 and TRBJ2-1): KAGVTQTPRYLIKTRGQQVTLSCSPISGHRSVSWYQQTPGQGLQFLFEYFSETQRNKGNFPGRFSGRQFSNSRSEMNVSTLELGDSALYLCASSLLGGAYNEQFFGPGTRLTVL.

The chain joins TRBV7-2 to TRBJ2-2, with D perhaps matching TRBD1 (6 bases). The V gene lost 3 bases and the J gene lost 1 base, with 15 bases spanning the gap. The CDR3 extends over 17 amino acids. Looked up from germline, CDR1 is SGHTA and CDR2 is FQGNSA. The chain's CDR3 is CASSFGQLNWNTGELFF. CDR3 coding DNA: TGTGCCAGCAGCTTCGGACAGCTAAACTGGAACACCGGGGAGCTGTTTTTT.

This clonotype was detected once. The V gene is TRBV5-1, the J gene TRBJ2-1; D ambiguous. The CDR3 runs to 13 residues. Germline V gives CDR1 SGHRS, CDR2 YFSETQ. Trimming pared 0 bases from V and 6 bases from J, leaving 7 bases between. The CDR3 protein is CASSLEGFNEQFF. The DNA of the CDR3 is TGCGCCAGCAGCTTGGAAGGATTCAATGAGCAGTTCTTC.

The chain recombines TRBV6-5 with TRBJ2-4; D might be TRBD1 or TRBD2, each matching 5 bases. Trimming took off 2 bases at V and 7 bases at J, with 12 bases between the two ends. CDR1 is MNHEY and CDR2 is SVGAGI in the germline V gene. The CDR3 is 14 amino acids. The CDR3 is CASSYVGRGNIQYF. The DNA for the CDR3 is TGTGCCAGCAGTTACGTGGGGCGCGGGAACATTCAGTACTTC.

This clonotype was recorded a few times. The rearrangement joins TRBV20-1 to TRBJ1-2, with TRBD1 identical over 8 bases. Germline CDR1 and CDR2: DFQATT and SNEGSKA (reference sequence). J gave up 8 bases and V 6 bases, and 14 bases lay outside the gene matches. This CDR3 is built from 14 residues. The CDR3 region has the DNA TGCAGTGCGGGCACAGGACAGGGAGTTGGAGGCTACACCTTC. This gives the protein CSAGTGQGVGGYTF.

There are a few counts of this clonotype. The chain links TRBV7-9 to TRBJ2-3, with D maybe TRBD2 (6 bases). V was cut by 3 bases and J by 4 bases, with 11 bases left in between. The CDR3 covers 14 residues. The germline V gene encodes CDR1 SEHNR and CDR2 FQNEAQ (reference sequence). This CDR3 reads CASSFGGSADTQYF. DNA for the CDR3: TGTGCCAGCAGCTTCGGGGGTAGTGCAGATACGCAGTATTTT.

This clonotype was seen more than once but under ten times. V gene TRBV19 combines with J gene TRBJ1-6, with D unresolved. Trimming cost V 2 bases and J 5 bases, with 1 base left between them. The CDR3 runs 12 residues. CDR1 and CDR2 from the germline V gene are LNHDA and SQIVND (reference sequence). Here the CDR3 reads CASSINNSPLHF. The CDR3 bases are TGTGCCAGTAGTATAAATAATTCACCCCTCCACTTT.

This sequence joins TRBV14 and TRBJ2-3, with 11 bases that match TRBD1. The CDR3 is 15 residues long. V lost 4 bases, J lost 5 bases, and 5 bases stayed unmatched. Germline V gene sequence: CDR1 SGHDN, CDR2 FVKESK. CDR3 sequence reads: CASSLSGTGGDTQYF. The CDR3 region has the DNA TGTGCCAGCAGCCTTTCCGGGACAGGGGGAGATACGCAGTATTTT.

This clonotype turned up a few times. The V gene is TRBV19, the J gene TRBJ1-4; weak D call: TRBD1 (5 bases). The CDR3 is made up of 15 amino acids. Trimming removed 6 bases from V and 5 bases from J, with 16 bases in between. From germline, CDR1 is LNHDA and CDR2 SQIVND (reference sequence). The CDR3 nucleotides are TGTGCCAGTAGGACGATCAGGGAAGCAAATGAAAAACTGTTTTTT. It is translated as CASRTIREANEKLFF.

V gene TRBV23-1 combines with J gene TRBJ2-7; D possibly corresponds to TRBD2 (5 bases). TRBV23-1 is an ORF; its function is uncertain. V was trimmed by 1 base and J by 5 bases, leaving 9 bases between them. The CDR3 is 13 amino acids. The chain's CDR3 is CASSQFEGNEQYF. DNA for the CDR3: TGCGCCAGCAGTCAATTCGAGGGAAACGAGCAGTACTTC.

The CDR3 protein is CASSLVGGPSYEQYV. CDR3 coding DNA: TGCGCCAGCAGCTTGGTGGGGGGTCCCTCCTACGAGCAGTACGTC. This chain links TRBV5-1 with TRBJ2-7; possible D gene TRBD2, 6 bases. V was pared by 0 bases and J by 0 bases, with 10 bases between. This CDR3 contains 15 residues. The V gene's germline CDR1 is SGHRS and CDR2 YFSETQ.

This clonotype was picked up a small number of times. The chain links TRBV5-1 to TRBJ1-2; D is undetermined. This CDR3 contains 13 residues. V lost 1 base, J lost 3 bases, and 7 bases lay in between. Germline CDR1 is SGHRS and CDR2 is YFSETQ. The CDR3, as DNA: TGCGCCAGCAGCTTGCATGACCACTATGGCTACACCTTC. This sequence encodes CASSLHDHYGYTF. Together with reference TRBV5-1 and TRBJ1-2, the CDR3 gives the full variable domain: KAGVTQTPRYLIKTRGQQVTLSCSPISGHRSVSWYQQTPGQGLQFLFEYFSETQRNKGNFPGRFSGRQFSNSRSEMNVSTLELGDSALYLCASSLHDHYGYTFGSGTRLTVV.

This clonotype was counted many times. The chain carries TRBV20-1 and TRBJ2-5, with 10 bases lining up with TRBD1. The junction had 6 bases not matched to a gene; V was cut back by 6 bases and J by 5 bases. This CDR3 region has 13 residues. Per the germline V gene, CDR1 is DFQATT and CDR2 is SNEGSKA (reference sequence). CDR3 sequence (DNA): TGCAGTGCGAAGGACAGGGGGGGTGAGACCCAGTACTTC. Amino acid sequence: CSAKDRGGETQYF.

The genes are TRBV20-1 and TRBJ1-6; D perhaps matches TRBD1 (6 bases). V was clipped by 3 bases and J by 9 bases, with 18 bases between them. CDR1 is DFQATT, CDR2 SNEGSKA, per germline (reference sequence). The CDR3 spans 15 residues. The CDR3 here is CSARGSGQGTSPLHF. In DNA form, the CDR3 reads TGCAGTGCTAGGGGGTCGGGGCAGGGGACTTCACCCCTCCACTTT.

This clonotype has a count of ten or more. This rearrangement joins TRBV5-5 to TRBJ2-7; D unclear. The CDR3 length is 12 residues. The ends were cut back, 0 bases at V and 3 bases at J, with 4 bases in the middle. Per germline, CDR1 SGHKS and CDR2 YYEKEE (reference sequence). CDR3 DNA sequence: TGTGCCAGCAGCTTGGGAGACTACGAGCAGTACGTC. This sequence encodes CASSLGDYEQYV.

In this sample, this clonotype turned up a few times. The J gene is TRBJ2-1, the V gene TRBV6-2 or TRBV6-3; 7 nucleotides align to TRBD2. Germline CDR1 MNHEY, CDR2 SVGEGT. V dropped 6 bases and J dropped 0; count of bases not matched to a gene: 23. CDR3 length: 21 residues. CDR3 sequence reads: CASSKPTGRGNIVSSYNEQFF. CDR3 in DNA: TGTGCCAGCAGCAAGCCTACTGGGCGGGGGAATATTGTCAGCTCCTACAATGAGCAGTTCTTC.

This clonotype was counted a few times. This rearrangement joins TRBV14 to TRBJ2-2; 7 bases are a match to TRBD1. The germline CDR1 and CDR2 sequences are SGHDN and FVKESK. V shed 4 bases, J shed 0 bases, and the junction held 14 bases outside the gene matches. This CDR3 region has 19 residues. CDR3 sequence: CASSRPQGDPIANTGELFF. CDR3 nucleotides: TGTGCCAGCAGCCGACCCCAGGGGGACCCTATCGCGAACACCGGGGAGCTGTTTTTT.

This clonotype occurred a few times. J is TRBJ2-1 and V is TRBV25-1, with 9 positions matching TRBD2. The CDR3 length is 15 residues. Germline trimming cut 4 bases from V and 9 bases from J; bases unmatched to any gene: 10. Germline values: CDR1 MGHDK, CDR2 SYGVNS. The CDR3: CASSVGGTSIAEQFF. Written as DNA, the CDR3 is TGTGCCAGCAGTGTAGGGGGGACTAGCATCGCTGAGCAGTTCTTC.

This clonotype occurred a few times. The rearrangement joins TRBV7-7 to TRBJ2-7; D gene ambiguous. Germline V CDR1 and CDR2: SSHAT, FNYEAQ (reference sequence). Between the trimmed V and J ends, which lost 1 base and 3 bases, there was a span of 13 bases. This CDR3 comprises 15 residues. Here the CDR3 reads CASSLGSSPFYEQYF. CDR3 coding DNA: TGTGCCAGCAGCTTAGGATCGTCACCCTTCTACGAGCAGTACTTC.

The genes are TRBV7-2 and TRBJ2-5, with D possibly being TRBD1 (6 bases). This CDR3 contains 14 residues. Trimming removed 1 base at V and 6 bases at J, with 12 bases between. Germline V gene data show CDR1 as SGHTA and CDR2 as FQGNSA. As DNA, the CDR3 is TGTGCCAGCAGCTTAGGGGGGCGGAGTAAGACCCAGTACTTC. Translation gives CASSLGGRSKTQYF.

This clonotype was observed a few times. The chain has TRBV6-5 and TRBJ1-5; perhaps TRBD1 as D (6 bases). V lost 2 bases and J 1 base, leaving 12 bases between the germline ends. Per germline, CDR1 MNHEY and CDR2 SVGAGI. The CDR3 has 16 residues. CDR3 coding DNA: TGTGCCAGCAGTTACGCAGGGGCGGGAAGCAATCAGCCCCAGCATTTT. This codes for CASSYAGAGSNQPQHF.

This clonotype was seen only a few times. The chain uses TRBV6-5 and TRBJ2-7; 8 bases agree with TRBD2. With V trimmed by 3 bases and J by 5 bases, 9 bases remained unmatched. This CDR3 is 15 amino acids long. Per the germline V gene, CDR1 is MNHEY and CDR2 is SVGAGI. The CDR3 nucleotides are TGTGCCAGCAGTTATCCCTTCGCGGGGGGTAACGAGCAGTACTTC. Amino acids: CASSYPFAGGNEQYF.

This clonotype has a handful of counts. The chain carries TRBV5-8 and TRBJ2-5, with a possible D match to TRBD2 (5 bases). The V end lost 4 bases, the J end lost 3 bases, and 16 bases lay between the germline ends. This CDR3 contains 15 residues. Germline CDR1 SGHTS, CDR2 YDEGEE. This chain's CDR3 is CASSPPAGEEETQYF. CDR3 nucleotide sequence: TGTGCCAGCAGCCCACCGGCCGGGGAAGAAGAGACCCAGTACTTC. The full variable domain, with the rest looked up from reference TRBV5-8 and TRBJ2-5, is EAGVTQSPTHLIKTRGQQATLRCSPISGHTSVYWYQQALGLGLQFLLWYDEGEERNRGNFPPRFSGRQFPNYSSELNVNALELEDSALYLCASSPPAGEEETQYFGPGTRLLVL.

The chain is built from TRBV6-2 or TRBV6-3 and TRBJ2-2, with D possibly called TRBD1 or TRBD2 (6 bases each). The CDR3 covers 15 residues. Germline values: CDR1 MNHEY, CDR2 SVGEGT. V lost 0 bases and J lost 4, with 9 bases in between. CDR3 sequence: CASSYSTGATGELFF. Written as DNA, the CDR3 is TGTGCCAGCAGTTACTCCACGGGGGCCACCGGGGAGCTGTTTTTT.

This clonotype has more than one count but fewer than ten. V usage is TRBV6-5 and J usage is TRBJ2-3; 10 nucleotides align to TRBD2. With V trimmed by 0 bases and J by 5 bases, 5 bases remained unmatched. Germline V gene lookup returns CDR1 MNHEY and CDR2 SVGAGI. The CDR3 is made up of 16 amino acids. The CDR3 is CASSYSAGGFEDTQYF. The CDR3 DNA reads TGTGCCAGCAGTTACTCAGCGGGGGGGTTTGAAGATACGCAGTATTTT.

J is TRBJ2-5 and V is TRBV29-1; 7 bases match TRBD2. V shed 6 bases, J shed 2 bases, and the junction held 12 bases outside the gene matches. The germline CDR1 and CDR2 sequences are SQVTM and ANQGSEA. The length of the CDR3 is 15 residues. The CDR3 region has the DNA TGCAGCGTGGGAGAGGCGGGCGGGGGACAAGAGACCCAGTACTTC. Translated: CSVGEAGGGQETQYF.